This T cell receptor (beta chain) was found in a study of T cell changes during pregnancy in multiple sclerosis. TCRdb keeps only in-frame clones here, not all; method: immunoSEQ multiplex PCR. Of roughly 57,000 clones detected, less than 95% appear once; the ten largest clones hold 2.5% to 3%. This CDR3 spans 14 amino acids. The V end lost 2 bases, the J end lost 0 bases, and 9 bases lay between the germline ends. The germline gives CDR1 SGHKS, CDR2 YYEKEE (reference sequence). This clonotype originated in a female donor with multiple sclerosis, enrolled in a pregnancy study. V and J are TRBV5-5 and TRBJ2-7; possibly TRBD2 for D (6 bases). The sequencing here drew on CD8+ T cells from peripheral blood mononuclear cells, taken after pregnancy. CDR3 sequence reads: CASSFGGGSYEQYF. The DNA for the CDR3 is TGTGCCAGCAGCTTCGGGGGAGGCTCCTACGAGCAGTACTTC.